What follows describes a single T cell receptor beta chain. The data belong to a study of blood T cell repertoires in COVID-19. Authors' methods: Estimation of nucleated cell counts relied on the amplification of reference gene primers. The method was immunoSEQ multiplex PCR; TCRdb's version includes in-frame clones alone and lacks a portion of them. The D gene and trimming were derived from the DNA, and the V and J assignments and clone size from that table. The table shows some 95,000 clones, with 91% occurring only once. With 4 bases removed from V and 7 bases from J, the gap between germline ends came to 17 bases. Germline lookup yields CDR1 KGHSH and CDR2 LQKENI. This CDR3 is built from 16 residues.

The clonotype originates from a human donor with active COVID-19. The donor label of this sample is uncertain. The rearrangement joins TRBV18 to TRBJ1-6; a possible D gene is TRBD1 (6 bases). The sequenced sample consisted of peripheral blood. CDR3 sequence reads: CASSLSQGKLNSPLHF. Written as DNA, the CDR3 is TGTGCCAGCTCACTTTCGCAGGGGAAGTTGAATTCACCCCTCCACTTT.